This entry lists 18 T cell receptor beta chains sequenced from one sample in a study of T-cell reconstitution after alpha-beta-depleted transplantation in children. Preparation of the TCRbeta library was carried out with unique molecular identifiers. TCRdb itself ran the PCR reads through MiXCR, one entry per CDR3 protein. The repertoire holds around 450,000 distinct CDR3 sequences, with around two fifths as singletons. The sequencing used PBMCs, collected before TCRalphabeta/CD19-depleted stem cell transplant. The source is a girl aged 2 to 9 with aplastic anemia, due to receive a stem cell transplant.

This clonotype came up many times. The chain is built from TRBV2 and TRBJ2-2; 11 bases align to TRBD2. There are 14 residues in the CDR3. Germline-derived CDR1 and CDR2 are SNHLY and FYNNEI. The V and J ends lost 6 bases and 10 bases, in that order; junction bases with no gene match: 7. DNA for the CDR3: TGTGCCAGCAGGAGACTAGCGGGAAGAGAGGAGCTGTTTTTT. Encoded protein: CASRRLAGREELFF.

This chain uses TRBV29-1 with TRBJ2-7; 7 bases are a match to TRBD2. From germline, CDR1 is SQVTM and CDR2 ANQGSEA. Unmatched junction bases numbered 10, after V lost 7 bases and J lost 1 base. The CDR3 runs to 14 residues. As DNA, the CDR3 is TGCAGCGCCCACCGGGAGGAATTTTCCTACGAGCAGTACTTC. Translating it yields CSAHREEFSYEQYF.

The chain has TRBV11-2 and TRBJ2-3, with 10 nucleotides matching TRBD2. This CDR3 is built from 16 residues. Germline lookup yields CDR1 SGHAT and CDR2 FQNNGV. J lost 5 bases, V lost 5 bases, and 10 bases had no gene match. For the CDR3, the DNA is TGTGCCAGCAGCCTAAAGGTGGCTAGCGGGAGAGATACGCAGTATTTT. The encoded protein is CASSLKVASGRDTQYF. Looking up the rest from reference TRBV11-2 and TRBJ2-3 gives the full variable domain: EAGVAQSPRYKIIEKRQSVAFWCNPISGHATLYWYQQILGQGPKLLIQFQNNGVVDDSQLPKDRFSAERLKGVDSTLKIQPAKLEDSAVYLCASSLKVASGRDTQYFGPGTRLTVL.

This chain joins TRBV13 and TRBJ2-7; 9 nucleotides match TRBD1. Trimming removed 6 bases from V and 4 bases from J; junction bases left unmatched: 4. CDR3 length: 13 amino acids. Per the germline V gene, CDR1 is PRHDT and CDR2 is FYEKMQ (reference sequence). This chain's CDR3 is CASRRQGGYEQYF. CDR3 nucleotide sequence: TGTGCCAGCAGGCGACAGGGGGGTTACGAGCAGTACTTC.

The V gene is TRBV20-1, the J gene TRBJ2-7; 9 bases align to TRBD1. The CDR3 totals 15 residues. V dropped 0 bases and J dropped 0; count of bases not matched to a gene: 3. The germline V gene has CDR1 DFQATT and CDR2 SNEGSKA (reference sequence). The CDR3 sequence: CSARERDRVSYEQYF. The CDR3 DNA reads TGCAGTGCTAGAGAACGGGACAGGGTCTCCTACGAGCAGTACTTC.

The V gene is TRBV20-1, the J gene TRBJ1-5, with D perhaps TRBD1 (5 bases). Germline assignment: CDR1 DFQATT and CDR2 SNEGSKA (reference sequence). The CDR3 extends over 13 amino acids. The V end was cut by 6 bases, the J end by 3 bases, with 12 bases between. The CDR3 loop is CSASWDLNQPQHF. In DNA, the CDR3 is TGCAGTGCATCCTGGGACCTCAATCAGCCCCAGCATTTT.

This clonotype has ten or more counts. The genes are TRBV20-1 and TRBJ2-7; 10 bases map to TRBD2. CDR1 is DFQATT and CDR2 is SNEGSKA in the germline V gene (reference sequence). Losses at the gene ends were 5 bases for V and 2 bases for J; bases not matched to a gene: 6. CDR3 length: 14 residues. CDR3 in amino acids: CSARPSGSTYEQYF. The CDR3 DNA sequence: TGCAGTGCTCGGCCTAGCGGGAGTACCTACGAGCAGTACTTC.

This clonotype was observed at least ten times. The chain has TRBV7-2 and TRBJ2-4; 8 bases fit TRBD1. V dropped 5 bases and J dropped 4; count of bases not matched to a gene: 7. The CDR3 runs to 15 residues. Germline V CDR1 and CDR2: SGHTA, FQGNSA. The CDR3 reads CASSRWTGRKNIQYF. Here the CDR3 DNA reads TGTGCCAGCAGCCGATGGACAGGGAGAAAAAACATTCAGTACTTC.

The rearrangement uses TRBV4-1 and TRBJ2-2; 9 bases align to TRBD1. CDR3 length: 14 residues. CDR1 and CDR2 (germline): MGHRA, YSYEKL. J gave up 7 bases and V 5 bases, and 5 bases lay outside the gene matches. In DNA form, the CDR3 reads TGCGCCAGCAGCACTGACAGGGGGGACGGGGAGCTGTTTTTT. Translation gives CASSTDRGDGELFF.

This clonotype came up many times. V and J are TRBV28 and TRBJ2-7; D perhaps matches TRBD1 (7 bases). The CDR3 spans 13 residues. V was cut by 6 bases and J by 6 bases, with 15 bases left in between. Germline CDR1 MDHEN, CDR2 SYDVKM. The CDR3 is CASREGQRLEQYF. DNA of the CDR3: TGTGCCAGCAGGGAGGGACAGAGACTCGAGCAGTACTTC.

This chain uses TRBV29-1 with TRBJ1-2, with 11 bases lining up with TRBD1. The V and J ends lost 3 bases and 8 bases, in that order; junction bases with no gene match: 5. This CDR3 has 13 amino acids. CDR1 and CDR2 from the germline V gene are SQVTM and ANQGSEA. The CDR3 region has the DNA TGCAGCGTTGACGGAGGACAGGGGGCGGGCTACACCTTC. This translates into CSVDGGQGAGYTF.

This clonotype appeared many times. The CDR3 region is CASTGNTEAFF. The CDR3 nucleotides are TGTGCCAGCACCGGAAACACTGAAGCTTTCTTT. The chain links TRBV7-9 to TRBJ1-1; D unresolved. V lost 7 bases and J 2 bases, leaving 5 bases between the germline ends. Per the germline V gene, CDR1 is SEHNR and CDR2 is FQNEAQ (reference sequence). The CDR3 runs to 11 residues.

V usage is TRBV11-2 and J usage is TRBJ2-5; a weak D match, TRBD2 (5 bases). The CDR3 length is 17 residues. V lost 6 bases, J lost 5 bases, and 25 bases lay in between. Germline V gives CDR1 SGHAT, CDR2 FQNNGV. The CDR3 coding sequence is TGTGCCAGCAGTCCCCTGAGGGTAGGGTTGGGTACGGAGACCCAGTACTTC. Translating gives CASSPLRVGLGTETQYF.

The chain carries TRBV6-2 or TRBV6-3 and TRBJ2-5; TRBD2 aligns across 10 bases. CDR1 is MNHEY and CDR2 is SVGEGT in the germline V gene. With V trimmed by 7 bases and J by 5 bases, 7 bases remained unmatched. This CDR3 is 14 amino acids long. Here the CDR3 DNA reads TGTGCCAGCAACAACCTAGCGGGAGAGGAGACCCAGTACTTC. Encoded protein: CASNNLAGEETQYF.

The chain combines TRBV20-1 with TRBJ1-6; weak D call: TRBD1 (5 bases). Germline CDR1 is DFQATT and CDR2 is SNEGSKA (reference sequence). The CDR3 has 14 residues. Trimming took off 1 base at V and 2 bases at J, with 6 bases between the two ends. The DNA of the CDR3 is TGCAGTGCTAGAGGGGGGACCTATAATTCACCCCTCCACTTT. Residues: CSARGGTYNSPLHF.

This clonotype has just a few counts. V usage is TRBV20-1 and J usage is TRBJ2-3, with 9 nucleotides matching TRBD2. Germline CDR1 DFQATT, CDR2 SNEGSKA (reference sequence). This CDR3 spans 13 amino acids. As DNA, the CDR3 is TGCAGCGCCCGGGCTAGCGGGATGGGTACGCAGTATTTT. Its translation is CSARASGMGTQYF.

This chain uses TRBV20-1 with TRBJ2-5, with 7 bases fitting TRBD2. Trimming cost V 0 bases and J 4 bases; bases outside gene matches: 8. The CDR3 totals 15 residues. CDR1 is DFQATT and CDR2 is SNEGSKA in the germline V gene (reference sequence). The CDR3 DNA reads TGCAGTGCTAGAGATCCACGCGGGAGCCCAGAGACCCAGTACTTC. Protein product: CSARDPRGSPETQYF.

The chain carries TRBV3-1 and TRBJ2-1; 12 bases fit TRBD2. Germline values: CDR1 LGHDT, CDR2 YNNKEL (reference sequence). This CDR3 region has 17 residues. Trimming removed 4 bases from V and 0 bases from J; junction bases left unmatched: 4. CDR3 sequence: CASSRGLAGYSYNEQFF. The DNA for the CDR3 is TGTGCCAGCAGCCGCGGACTAGCGGGGTACTCCTACAATGAGCAGTTCTTC.